This T cell receptor (beta chain) is drawn from a study of T cells in Graves' hyperthyroidism and ophthalmopathy. The ends lost 2 bases at V and 2 bases at J; junction bases unmatched: 8. Germline assignment: CDR1 MDHEN and CDR2 SYDVKM. CDR3 length equals 17 residues. Amplification targeted TCR beta CDR3 regions from RNA transcripts. In the first-round RT-PCR of the TCR CDR3, the HTBI primer set was used. One entry per CDR3 protein, called by TCRdb with MiXCR from the multiplex PCR reads. Counted here are 560,000 or so distinct CDR3 sequences, just under 20% occurring once; the ten biggest clones make up 47%.

The TCR was taken from a middle-aged man with Graves' ophthalmopathy. The chain couples TRBV28 to TRBJ1-3, with 8 bases that match TRBD1. Sequences were obtained from blood. The CDR3 DNA reads TGTGCCAGCAGTTTAGACCAGGGGGCAGGAACTGGAAACACCATATATTTT. This encodes CASSLDQGAGTGNTIYF.